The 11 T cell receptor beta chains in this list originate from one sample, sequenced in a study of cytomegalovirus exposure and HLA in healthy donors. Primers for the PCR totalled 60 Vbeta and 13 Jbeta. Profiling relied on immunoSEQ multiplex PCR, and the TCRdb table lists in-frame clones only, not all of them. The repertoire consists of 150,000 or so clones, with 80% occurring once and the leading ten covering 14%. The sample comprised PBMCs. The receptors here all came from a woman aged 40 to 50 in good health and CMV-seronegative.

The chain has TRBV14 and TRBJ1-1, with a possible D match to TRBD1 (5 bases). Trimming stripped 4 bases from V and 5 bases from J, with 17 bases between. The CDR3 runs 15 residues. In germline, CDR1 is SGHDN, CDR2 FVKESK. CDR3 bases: TGTGCCAGCAGCCGACTGGGGGGAGATCGGACTGAAGCTTTCTTT. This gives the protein CASSRLGGDRTEAFF.

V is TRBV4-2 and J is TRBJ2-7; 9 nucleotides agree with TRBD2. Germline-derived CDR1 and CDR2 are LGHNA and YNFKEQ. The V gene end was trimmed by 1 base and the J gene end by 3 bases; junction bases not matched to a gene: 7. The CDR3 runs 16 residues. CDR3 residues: CASSQVWREGGYEQYF. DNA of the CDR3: TGTGCCAGCAGCCAAGTCTGGCGGGAGGGGGGCTACGAGCAGTACTTC.

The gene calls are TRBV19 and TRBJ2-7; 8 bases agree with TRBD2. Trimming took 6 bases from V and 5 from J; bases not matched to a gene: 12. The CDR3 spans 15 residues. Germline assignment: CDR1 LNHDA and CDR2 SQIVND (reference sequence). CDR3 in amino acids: CASSHEDSGGNEQYF. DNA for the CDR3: TGTGCCAGTAGCCACGAGGACTCGGGGGGGAACGAGCAGTACTTC.

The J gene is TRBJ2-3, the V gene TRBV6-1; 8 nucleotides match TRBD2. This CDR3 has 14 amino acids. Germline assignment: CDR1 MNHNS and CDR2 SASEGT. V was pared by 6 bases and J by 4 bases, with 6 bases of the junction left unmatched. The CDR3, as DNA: TGTGCCAGCAGACCCGGACTAGCCGCAGATACGCAGTATTTT. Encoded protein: CASRPGLAADTQYF.

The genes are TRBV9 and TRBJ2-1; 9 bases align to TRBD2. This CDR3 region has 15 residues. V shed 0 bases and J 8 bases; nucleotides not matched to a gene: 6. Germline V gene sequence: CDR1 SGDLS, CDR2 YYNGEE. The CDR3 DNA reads TGTGCCAGCAGCGTAGATAGCGGGAGTCGGGATGAGCAGTTCTTC. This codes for CASSVDSGSRDEQFF.

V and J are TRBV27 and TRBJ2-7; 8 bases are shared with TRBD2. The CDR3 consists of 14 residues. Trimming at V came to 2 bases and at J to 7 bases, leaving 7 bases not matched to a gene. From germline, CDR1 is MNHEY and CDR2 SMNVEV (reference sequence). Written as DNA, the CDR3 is TGTGCCAGCAGTTTAGCACGGGGGGGGAGGGAGCAGTACTTC. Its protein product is CASSLARGGREQYF.

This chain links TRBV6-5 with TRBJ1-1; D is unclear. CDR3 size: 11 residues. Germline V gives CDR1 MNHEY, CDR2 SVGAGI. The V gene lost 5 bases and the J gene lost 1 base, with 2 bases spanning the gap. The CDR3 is CASSRNTEAFF. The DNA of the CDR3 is TGTGCCAGCAGTCGGAACACTGAAGCTTTCTTT.

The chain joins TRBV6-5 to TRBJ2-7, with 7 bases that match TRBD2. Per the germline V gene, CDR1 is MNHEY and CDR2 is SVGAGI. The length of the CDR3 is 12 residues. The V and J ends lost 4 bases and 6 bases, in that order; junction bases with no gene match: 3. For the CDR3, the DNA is TGTGCCAGCAGTTCAGGACTAGTCGAGCAGTACTTC. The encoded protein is CASSSGLVEQYF.

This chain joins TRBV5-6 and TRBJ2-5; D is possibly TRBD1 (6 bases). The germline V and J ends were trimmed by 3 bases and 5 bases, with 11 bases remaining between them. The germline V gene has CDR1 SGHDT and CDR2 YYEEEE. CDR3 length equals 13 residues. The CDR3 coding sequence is TGTGCCAGCAGCTCCGGGACAAGTGAGACCCAGTACTTC. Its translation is CASSSGTSETQYF.

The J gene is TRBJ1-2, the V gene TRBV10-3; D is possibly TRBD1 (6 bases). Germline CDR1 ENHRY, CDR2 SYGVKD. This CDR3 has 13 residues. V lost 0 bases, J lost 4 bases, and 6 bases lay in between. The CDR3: CAISESGGYGYTF. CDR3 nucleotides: TGTGCCATCAGTGAGTCAGGGGGCTATGGCTACACCTTC.

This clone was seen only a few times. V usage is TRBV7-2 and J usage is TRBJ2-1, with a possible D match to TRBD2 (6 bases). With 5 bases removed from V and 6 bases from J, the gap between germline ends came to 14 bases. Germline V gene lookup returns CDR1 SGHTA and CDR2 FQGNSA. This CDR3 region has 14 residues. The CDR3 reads CASSPRRGPNEQFF. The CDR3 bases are TGTGCCAGCAGCCCCCGGCGGGGCCCCAATGAGCAGTTCTTC.